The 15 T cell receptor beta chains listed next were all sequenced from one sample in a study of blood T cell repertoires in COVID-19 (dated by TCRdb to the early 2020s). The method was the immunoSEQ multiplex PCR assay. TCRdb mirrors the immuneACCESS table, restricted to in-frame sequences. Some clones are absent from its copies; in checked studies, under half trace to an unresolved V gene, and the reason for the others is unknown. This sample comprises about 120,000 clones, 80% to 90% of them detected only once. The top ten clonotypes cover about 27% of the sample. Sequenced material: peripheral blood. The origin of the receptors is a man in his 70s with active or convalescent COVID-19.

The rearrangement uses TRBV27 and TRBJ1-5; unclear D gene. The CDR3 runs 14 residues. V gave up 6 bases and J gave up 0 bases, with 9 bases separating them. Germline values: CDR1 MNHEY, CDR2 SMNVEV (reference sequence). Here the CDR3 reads CASRAGNSNQPQHF. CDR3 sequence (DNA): TGTGCCAGCAGGGCCGGGAATAGCAATCAGCCCCAGCATTTT.

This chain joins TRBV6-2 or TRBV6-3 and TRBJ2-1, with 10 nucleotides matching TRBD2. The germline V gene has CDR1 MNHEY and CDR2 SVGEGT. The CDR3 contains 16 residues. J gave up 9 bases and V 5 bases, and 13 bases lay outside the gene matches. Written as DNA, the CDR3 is TGTGCCAGCAGTCGCCCTCCTCTAGCGGGAGAGGGTGAGCAGTTCTTC. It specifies CASSRPPLAGEGEQFF.

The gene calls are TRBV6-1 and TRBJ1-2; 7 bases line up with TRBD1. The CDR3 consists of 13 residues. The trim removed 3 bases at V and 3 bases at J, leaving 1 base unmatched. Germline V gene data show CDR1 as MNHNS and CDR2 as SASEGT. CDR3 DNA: TGTGCCAGCAGTGACACAGGGGACTATGGCTACACCTTC. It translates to CASSDTGDYGYTF.

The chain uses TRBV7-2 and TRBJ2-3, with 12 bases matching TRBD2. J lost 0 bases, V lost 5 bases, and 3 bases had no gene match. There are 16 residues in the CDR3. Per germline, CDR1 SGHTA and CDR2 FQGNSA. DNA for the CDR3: TGTGCCAGCAGCCCCGGGACTAGCGGGAGCACAGATACGCAGTATTTT. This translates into CASSPGTSGSTDTQYF. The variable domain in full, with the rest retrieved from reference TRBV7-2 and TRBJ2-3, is GAGVSQSPSNKVTEKGKDVELRCDPISGHTALYWYRQSLGQGLEFLIYFQGNSAPDKSGLPSDRFSAERTGGSVSTLTIQRTQQEDSAVYLCASSPGTSGSTDTQYFGPGTRLTVL.

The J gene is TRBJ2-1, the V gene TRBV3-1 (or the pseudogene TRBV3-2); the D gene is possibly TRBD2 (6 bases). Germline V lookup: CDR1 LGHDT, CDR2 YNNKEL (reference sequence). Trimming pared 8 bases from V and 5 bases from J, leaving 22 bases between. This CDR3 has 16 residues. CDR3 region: CASEVIGWEAHNEQFF. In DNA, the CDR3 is TGTGCCAGCGAGGTGATAGGCTGGGAGGCCCACAATGAGCAGTTCTTC.

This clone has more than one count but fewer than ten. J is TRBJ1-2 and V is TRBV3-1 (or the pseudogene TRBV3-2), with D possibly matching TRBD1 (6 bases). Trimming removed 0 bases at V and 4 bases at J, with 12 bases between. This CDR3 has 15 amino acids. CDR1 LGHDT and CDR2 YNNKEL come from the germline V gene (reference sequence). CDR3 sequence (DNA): TGTGCCAGCAGCCAAGAAACAGGGCCCTCCTATGGCTACACCTTC. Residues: CASSQETGPSYGYTF.

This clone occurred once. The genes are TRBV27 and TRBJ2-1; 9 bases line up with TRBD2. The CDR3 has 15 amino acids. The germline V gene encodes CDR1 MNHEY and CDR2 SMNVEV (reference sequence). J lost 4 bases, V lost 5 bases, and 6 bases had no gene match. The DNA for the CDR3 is TGTGCCAGCAGTCCGGGACTAGCAACTTACAATGAGCAGTTCTTC. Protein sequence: CASSPGLATYNEQFF.

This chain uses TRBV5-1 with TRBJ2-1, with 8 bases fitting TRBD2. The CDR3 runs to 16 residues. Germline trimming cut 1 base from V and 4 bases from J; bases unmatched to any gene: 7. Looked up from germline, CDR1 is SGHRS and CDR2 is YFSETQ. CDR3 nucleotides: TGCGCCAGCAGCTTGCCGAGCGGGAGTAGATACAATGAGCAGTTCTTC. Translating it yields CASSLPSGSRYNEQFF.

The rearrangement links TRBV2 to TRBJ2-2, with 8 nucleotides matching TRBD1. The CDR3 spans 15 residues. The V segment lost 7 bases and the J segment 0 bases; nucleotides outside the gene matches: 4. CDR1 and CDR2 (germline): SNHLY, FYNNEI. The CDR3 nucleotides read TGTGCCAGCAACAGGGACAGGTCGAACACCGGGGAGCTGTTTTTT. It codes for CASNRDRSNTGELFF.

The CDR3 DNA reads as TGTGCCAGCAGTTACGGCGGGTCAGATACGCAGTATTTT. It codes for CASSYGGSDTQYF. The genes are TRBV6-5 and TRBJ2-3; TRBD2 might be the D (5 bases). Germline lookup yields CDR1 MNHEY and CDR2 SVGAGI. This CDR3 contains 13 residues. Trimming took 2 bases from V and 4 from J, leaving 7 bases between them.

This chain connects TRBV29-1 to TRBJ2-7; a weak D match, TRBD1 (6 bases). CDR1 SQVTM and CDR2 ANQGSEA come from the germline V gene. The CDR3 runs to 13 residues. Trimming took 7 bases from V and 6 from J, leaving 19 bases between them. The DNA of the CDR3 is TGCAGCGCGACAGTACGCCAGGGGTCCGAGCAGTACTTC. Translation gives CSATVRQGSEQYF.

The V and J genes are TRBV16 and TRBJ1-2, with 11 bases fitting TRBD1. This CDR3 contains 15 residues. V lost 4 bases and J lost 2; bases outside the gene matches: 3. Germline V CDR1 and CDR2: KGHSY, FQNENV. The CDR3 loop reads CASSPDRGLNYGYTF. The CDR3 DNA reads TGTGCCAGCAGCCCGGACAGGGGGCTAAACTATGGCTACACCTTC.

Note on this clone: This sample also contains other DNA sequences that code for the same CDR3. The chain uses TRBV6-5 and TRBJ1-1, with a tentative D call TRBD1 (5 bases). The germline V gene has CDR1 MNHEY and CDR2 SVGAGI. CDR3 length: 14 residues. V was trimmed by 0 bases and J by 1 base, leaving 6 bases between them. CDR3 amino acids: CASSYSTGNTEAFF. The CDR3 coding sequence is TGTGCCAGCAGTTACTCCACAGGGAACACTGAAGCTTTCTTT.

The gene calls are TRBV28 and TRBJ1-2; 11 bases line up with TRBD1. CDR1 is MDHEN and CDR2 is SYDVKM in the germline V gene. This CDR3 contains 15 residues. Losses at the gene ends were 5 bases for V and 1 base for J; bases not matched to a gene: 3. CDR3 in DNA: TGTGCCAGCAGTGGGGACAGGGGGAGTAACTATGGCTACACCTTC. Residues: CASSGDRGSNYGYTF.

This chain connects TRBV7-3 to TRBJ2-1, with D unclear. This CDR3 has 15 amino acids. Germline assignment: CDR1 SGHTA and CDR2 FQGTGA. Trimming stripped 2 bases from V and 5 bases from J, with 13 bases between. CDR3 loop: CASSLGSSRNNEQFF. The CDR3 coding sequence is TGTGCCAGCAGCTTAGGGTCGTCGCGGAACAATGAGCAGTTCTTC.